The 18 T cell receptor beta chains given below trace back to one sample, sequenced in a study of control samples from healthy donors and cancer patients. TCRdb keeps only in-frame clones here, not all; method: immunoSEQ multiplex PCR. The table includes fewer than 20,000 clones, approximately 78% detected once. The sample consisted of PBMCs. The receptors here all came from a man aged 80 or over with head and neck cancer.

The chain carries TRBV5-6 and TRBJ1-2; D might be TRBD1 (5 bases). V was shortened by 2 bases and J by 3 bases, with 11 bases between the two germline ends. The CDR3 is 14 residues long. Germline loops: CDR1 SGHDT, CDR2 YYEEEE. CDR3 DNA: TGTGCCAGCAGCTTTACTGGGGCCTACTATGGCTACACCTTC. This sequence encodes CASSFTGAYYGYTF.

The CDR3 sequence is CASSLELGGDNEQFF. CDR3 coding DNA: TGTGCCAGCAGCTTAGAGCTAGGGGGGGACAATGAGCAGTTCTTC. V and J are TRBV7-8 and TRBJ2-1; D is perhaps TRBD2 (7 bases). The CDR3 loop spans 15 amino acids. V dropped 1 base and J dropped 5 bases, with 12 bases sitting between them. Germline loops: CDR1 SGHVS, CDR2 FQNEAQ.

CDR3 sequence (DNA): TGTGCCAGCAGCGCCTGGACCAACAATGAGCAGTTCTTC. Protein sequence: CASSAWTNNEQFF. The chain uses TRBV9 and TRBJ2-1; D not certain. V lost 3 bases to trimming and J lost 5 bases, with 9 bases between them. Germline V lookup: CDR1 SGDLS, CDR2 YYNGEE. The CDR3 is made up of 13 amino acids. The whole variable domain, remainder taken from reference TRBV9 and TRBJ2-1, is DSGVTQTPKHLITATGQRVTLRCSPRSGDLSVYWYQQSLDQGLQFLIQYYNGEERAKGNILERFSAQQFPDLHSELNLSSLELGDSALYFCASSAWTNNEQFFGPGTRLTVL.

This sequence joins TRBV3-1 (or the pseudogene TRBV3-2) and TRBJ1-2; maybe TRBD1 (5 bases). Trimming stripped 1 base from V and 8 bases from J, with 11 bases between. This CDR3 region has 13 residues. CDR1 is LGHDT and CDR2 is YNNKEL in the germline V gene (reference sequence). The CDR3 sequence: CASSQGGRDGYTF. As DNA, the CDR3 is TGTGCCAGCAGCCAAGGTGGCAGGGACGGCTACACCTTC.

The J gene is TRBJ2-7, the V gene TRBV5-3; 7 positions agree with TRBD1. TRBV5-3 is reported as an ORF; its role is uncertain. Trimming took 4 bases from V and 2 from J; bases not matched to a gene: 18. This CDR3 comprises 18 residues. CDR3 residues: CARSLRWTGPPIAYEQYF. The CDR3 DNA reads as TGTGCCAGAAGCCTCCGGTGGACAGGACCTCCCATAGCCTACGAGCAGTACTTC.

The rearrangement joins TRBV4-1 to TRBJ1-2; no definite D call. Germline V gene data show CDR1 as MGHRA and CDR2 as YSYEKL. CDR3 length equals 15 residues. Between the trimmed V and J ends, which lost 1 base and 1 base, there was a span of 10 bases. The CDR3 DNA is TGCGCCAGCAGCCAAGGGGCCGGCCTTAACTATGGCTACACCTTC. Residues: CASSQGAGLNYGYTF.

This clone was seen a handful of times. The sample contains more than one DNA sequence encoding this CDR3. The chain is built from TRBV29-1 and TRBJ1-2, with TRBD1 matching over 9 bases. From germline, CDR1 is SQVTM and CDR2 ANQGSEA. The V gene end was trimmed by 4 bases and the J gene end by 4 bases; junction bases not matched to a gene: 4. The CDR3 is made up of 13 amino acids. The CDR3 region has the DNA TGCAGCGTTGGGACAGGGGCTGGCTATGGCTACACCTTC. Translating it yields CSVGTGAGYGYTF.

The chain links TRBV9 to TRBJ2-5; D is perhaps TRBD2 (6 bases). CDR1 is SGDLS and CDR2 is YYNGEE in the germline V gene. Trimming stripped 0 bases from V and 2 bases from J, with 11 bases between. The CDR3 is 15 residues long. The CDR3 DNA sequence: TGTGCCAGCAGCGTAGAAGGGGCGGGGCAAGAGACCCAGTACTTC. Translation: CASSVEGAGQETQYF. Supplemented by reference TRBV9 and TRBJ2-5, the full variable domain reads DSGVTQTPKHLITATGQRVTLRCSPRSGDLSVYWYQQSLDQGLQFLIQYYNGEERAKGNILERFSAQQFPDLHSELNLSSLELGDSALYFCASSVEGAGQETQYFGPGTRLLVL.

A note on this clone: An end of the junction does not agree with germline; a read error may underlie this. This chain connects TRBV7-9 to TRBJ2-2; TRBD1 is a possible D gene (6 bases). The CDR3 is 15 amino acids. Germline CDR1 is SEHNR and CDR2 is FQNEAQ (reference sequence). Written as DNA, the CDR3 is TGTGCCAGCAGCTTAGCATCAGGGGTGTACCGGGGAGCTGTTTTT. This gives the protein CASSLASGVYRGAVF.

This sequence joins TRBV27 and TRBJ2-5; 13 nucleotides match TRBD2. This CDR3 spans 15 amino acids. Trimming at V came to 5 bases and at J to 4 bases, leaving 4 bases not matched to a gene. The germline gives CDR1 MNHEY, CDR2 SMNVEV (reference sequence). This chain's CDR3 is CASSARTSGRETQYF. In nucleotides, the CDR3 is TGTGCCAGCAGTGCCCGGACTAGCGGGAGAGAGACCCAGTACTTC.

The chain links TRBV29-1 to TRBJ2-2, with unresolved D. The CDR3 totals 12 residues. CDR1 is SQVTM, CDR2 ANQGSEA, per germline. Between the trimmed V and J ends, which lost 7 bases and 5 bases, there was a span of 11 bases. The DNA for the CDR3 is TGCAGCGCCCTTACTTGGACCGGGGAGCTGTTTTTT. Translated, it gives CSALTWTGELFF.

The DNA of the CDR3 is TGTGCCAGCAGCCCACTAGAGCGGGCCCGGGGGGAGCAGTACTTC. Protein product: CASSPLERARGEQYF. The chain links TRBV5-6 to TRBJ2-7, with a possible D match to TRBD2 (6 bases). This CDR3 has 15 residues. Deletions cut 4 bases from V and 7 bases from J, with 21 bases between. Germline values: CDR1 SGHDT, CDR2 YYEEEE.

The V call is TRBV2, the J call TRBJ2-5; tentative D call: TRBD1 (5 bases). This CDR3 has 14 residues. Trimming took 6 bases from V and 4 from J, leaving 15 bases between them. From germline, CDR1 is SNHLY and CDR2 FYNNEI. CDR3 loop: CASRSVSQGETQYF. For the CDR3, the DNA is TGTGCCAGCAGGTCGGTCTCCCAGGGAGAGACCCAGTACTTC.

This clone came up a few times. V gene TRBV5-1 combines with J gene TRBJ2-3; D is possibly TRBD2 (6 bases). Germline values: CDR1 SGHRS, CDR2 YFSETQ. The CDR3 is made up of 15 amino acids. V lost 2 bases and J lost 0, with 10 bases in between. This CDR3 is CASSFRDSSTDTQYF. In DNA, the CDR3 is TGCGCCAGCAGCTTTCGGGACTCTAGCACAGATACGCAGTATTTT.

The V and J genes are TRBV5-1 and TRBJ2-4; 10 bases match TRBD1. J gave up 1 base and V 1 base, and 2 bases lay outside the gene matches. Germline V CDR1 and CDR2: SGHRS, YFSETQ. The CDR3 consists of 16 residues. This CDR3 is CASSLWTGGAKNIQYF. The CDR3 nucleotides are TGCGCCAGCAGCTTGTGGACAGGGGGTGCCAAAAACATTCAGTACTTC.

The chain is built from TRBV27 and TRBJ2-7, with unresolved D. Trimming took off 8 bases at V and 5 bases at J, with 13 bases between the two ends. The CDR3 runs to 12 residues. Germline V gene data show CDR1 as MNHEY and CDR2 as SMNVEV (reference sequence). CDR3 coding DNA: TGTGCCAGCGGACCGGTTGGCGACGAGCAGTACTTC. As protein: CASGPVGDEQYF.

This clone was counted between two and nine times. The chain is built from TRBV20-1 and TRBJ2-5; no clear D gene. CDR3 size: 11 residues. The ends were cut back, 3 bases at V and 5 bases at J, with 7 bases in the middle. The germline gives CDR1 DFQATT, CDR2 SNEGSKA (reference sequence). In DNA, the CDR3 is TGCAGTGCTAGTGTAGGGGAGACCCAGTACTTC. The encoded protein is CSASVGETQYF.

The chain employs TRBV9 and TRBJ1-2, with D hard to call. The germline CDR1 and CDR2 sequences are SGDLS and YYNGEE. The CDR3 consists of 15 residues. Trimming left V 3 bases short and J 2 bases short, with 14 bases between. The CDR3: CASSASPQFNYGYTF. In nucleotides, the CDR3 is TGTGCCAGCAGCGCGTCTCCTCAGTTCAACTATGGCTACACCTTC. The variable domain in full, with the rest retrieved from reference TRBV9 and TRBJ1-2, is DSGVTQTPKHLITATGQRVTLRCSPRSGDLSVYWYQQSLDQGLQFLIQYYNGEERAKGNILERFSAQQFPDLHSELNLSSLELGDSALYFCASSASPQFNYGYTFGSGTRLTVV.